These T cell receptor beta chains were read from a single sample in a study of vaccination and CD4 T cells after COVID-19. TCRdb ran MiXCR on the PCR reads and lists one entry per CDR3 protein. This sample has more than 13,000 distinct CDR3 sequences, with around three quarters found just once. The antigens these receptors bind are not known. Sequenced input: CD4+ T cells from blood, cultured in vitro. Every receptor here comes from a human donor who had recovered from COVID-19. Each CDR3 is given with its conserved first and last residue. Fields, in order: clone size, J gene, V gene, D gene, CDR3 DNA, CDR3 protein. D genes are given only for firm matches. Clone size is not always given. Where it is, it says once, few, many or a class for expanded clones.

size: -; J: TRBJ1-3; V: TRBV28; D: TRBD1; DNA: TGTGCCAGCAGACCGGGACAGGGGGCCGGGGGAAACACCATATATTTT; CDR3: CASRPGQGAGGNTIYF
size: -; J: TRBJ1-1; V: TRBV25-1; D: -; DNA: TGTGCCAGCAGTGAACCTGGAAAAAACATGAACACTGAAGCTTTCTTT; CDR3: CASSEPGKNMNTEAFF
size: few; J: TRBJ2-3; V: TRBV6-4; D: -; DNA: TGTGCCAGCAGTGAAATGGGGACTAGCACAGATACGCAGTATTTT; CDR3: CASSEMGTSTDTQYF
size: -; J: TRBJ1-2; V: TRBV2; D: TRBD1; DNA: TGTGCCAGCAGTGGACGGGACAGTTCTAACTATGGCTACACCTTC; CDR3: CASSGRDSSNYGYTF
size: -; J: TRBJ1-5; V: TRBV12-3/TRBV12-4; D: TRBD1; DNA: TGTGCCAGCAGGGGACAGGGCTCGAATCAGCCCCAGCATTTT; CDR3: CASRGQGSNQPQHF
size: -; J: TRBJ1-5; V: TRBV7-9; D: -; DNA: TGTGCCAGCAGCTTAGCGGGGGATCAGCCCCAGCATTTT; CDR3: CASSLAGDQPQHF
size: few; J: TRBJ1-5; V: TRBV2; D: -; DNA: TGTGCCAGCAGTCTACGGTTCCACCAGCCCCAGCATTTT; CDR3: CASSLRFHQPQHF
size: -; J: TRBJ2-7; V: TRBV6-1; D: -; DNA: TGTGCCAGCAGTCCGTTAGGGACGGAGTACGAGCAGTACTTC; CDR3: CASSPLGTEYEQYF
size: -; J: TRBJ1-2; V: TRBV5-5; D: -; DNA: TGTGCCAGCAGCCGAGAGGGGAGGGCTAACTATGGCTACACCTTC; CDR3: CASSREGRANYGYTF
size: once; J: TRBJ2-5; V: TRBV7-9; D: TRBD1; DNA: TGTGCCAGCAGACCCCAGGGGGAAGAGACCCAGTACTTC; CDR3: CASRPQGEETQYF
size: -; J: TRBJ1-2; V: TRBV27; D: TRBD1; DNA: TGTGCCAGCAGTTTATCCCCCCAGGGGGCCTATGGCTACACCTTC; CDR3: CASSLSPQGAYGYTF
size: -; J: TRBJ2-2; V: TRBV20-1; D: -; DNA: TGCAGTGCTAGGACGGTGGGGCTCGAGGACACCGGGGAGCTGTTTTTT; CDR3: CSARTVGLEDTGELFF
size: -; J: TRBJ1-5; V: TRBV20-1; D: -; DNA: TGCAGTGCTGTGCTGGGGGGCAGTCAGCCCCAGCATTTT; CDR3: CSAVLGGSQPQHF
size: -; J: TRBJ1-2; V: TRBV20-1; D: -; DNA: TGCAGTGCTAGAGTAGGGACTGCGTCTGGCTACACCTTC; CDR3: CSARVGTASGYTF
size: once; J: TRBJ2-3; V: TRBV24-1; D: -; DNA: TGTGCCACCAAAATTCTCAGTAGGGATACGCAGTATTTT; CDR3: CATKILSRDTQYF
size: -; J: TRBJ1-5; V: TRBV19; D: -; DNA: TGTGCCAGTGGGACCAATAGCAATCAGCCCCAGCATTTT; CDR3: CASGTNSNQPQHF
size: few; J: TRBJ2-2; V: TRBV3-1; D: -; DNA: TGTGCCAGCAGCCAGGGAGGGGGTAGCGGGGAGCTGTTTTTT; CDR3: CASSQGGGSGELFF
size: -; J: TRBJ1-5; V: TRBV10-2; D: -; DNA: TGCGCCAGCGGTATTCGGGGTGAGAATCAGCCCCAGCATTTT; CDR3: CASGIRGENQPQHF
size: -; J: TRBJ2-7; V: TRBV27; D: -; DNA: TGTGCCAGCAGTTTAGAGGTTGTGGGCAGGGCGGGCGAGCAGTACTTC; CDR3: CASSLEVVGRAGEQYF
size: -; J: TRBJ2-2; V: TRBV7-2; D: TRBD1; DNA: TGTGCCAGCAGCTCCCAGGGGGCGAACACCGGGGAGCTGTTTTTT; CDR3: CASSSQGANTGELFF
size: -; J: TRBJ2-1; V: TRBV27; D: -; DNA: TGTGCCAGCAGTCCTCGAGGTCAGGGGTCTGAGCAGTTCTTC; CDR3: CASSPRGQGSEQFF
size: -; J: TRBJ1-1; V: TRBV4-3; D: -; DNA: TGCGCCAGCAGCCAAGATTACCGGGGAGTCACTGAAGCTTTCTTT; CDR3: CASSQDYRGVTEAFF
size: few; J: TRBJ1-1; V: TRBV6-1; D: -; DNA: TGTGCCAGCAGCCTCAGTATCGGTGAAGCTTTCTTT; CDR3: CASSLSIGEAFF
size: -; J: TRBJ2-7; V: TRBV28; D: -; DNA: TGTGCCAGCACCGGGAACTACGAGCAGTACTTC; CDR3: CASTGNYEQYF